The 3 T cell receptor beta chains given below trace back to one sample, sequenced in a study of human T cells and chemical hapten exposure. The time point: patch test 1, 2 weeks after DPC sensitization. The treatment was: therapeutic diphenylcyclopropenone sensitization with weekly scalp DPC. TCRdb re-called the RACE reads through MiXCR, storing one row per CDR3 protein. The profile shows about 82,000 distinct CDR3 sequences, about 11% of them singletons. Source: whole blood, taken in connection with sensitization to the hapten diphenylcyclopropenone (DPC). These receptors were obtained from a woman aged 50 to 65 with alopecia areata. Some clones in this sample may be carry-over from other donors' samples.

This clonotype was detected only a few times. This rearrangement joins TRBV18 to TRBJ2-1; 8 bases map to TRBD1. Germline assignment: CDR1 KGHSH and CDR2 LQKENI. V lost 3 bases and J lost 9; bases outside the gene matches: 7. This CDR3 comprises 14 residues. The CDR3 spells CASSPLRTGSEQFF. The CDR3 DNA follows: TGTGCCAGCTCACCGCTCCGGACAGGGAGTGAGCAGTTCTTC.

Relative to its sample, this clonotype is medium-sized. The chain has TRBV7-3 and TRBJ1-1; maybe TRBD1 (6 bases). The CDR3 sequence is 13 residues long. The V end was cut by 5 bases, the J end by 1 base, with 8 bases between. The germline CDR1 and CDR2 sequences are SGHTA and FQGTGA. The CDR3 loop is CASSTGPNTEAFF. The CDR3 DNA sequence: TGTGCCAGCAGCACAGGGCCGAACACTGAAGCTTTCTTT.

The sample holds many counts of this clonotype. The rearrangement joins TRBV14 to TRBJ2-5; no definite D call. Per the germline V gene, CDR1 is SGHDN and CDR2 is FVKESK. Trimming removed 3 bases from V and 0 bases from J, with 2 bases in between. This CDR3 comprises 12 residues. CDR3 coding DNA: TGTGCCAGCAGCCAGAACCAAGAGACCCAGTACTTC. It encodes CASSQNQETQYF.